The sequence of this TCR beta chain was determined in a study of breast tumors, draining lymph nodes, adjacent tissues. Comment on this clonotype: The target antigen is unknown.

TCRdb re-analysed the multiplex PCR reads in MiXCR, keeping a single row per CDR3 protein. The sample includes roughly 14,000 distinct CDR3 sequences, less than 70% of them seen just once. Study conclusions and caveats: Tumor TCR diversity was below lymph nodes but above nontumor tissue. Luminal-like breast cancer showed significantly greater tumor-nontumor repertoire similarity than basal-like breast cancer did.

Trimming stripped 2 bases from V and 5 bases from J, with 7 bases between. In germline, CDR1 is SGHRS, CDR2 YFSETQ. The CDR3 has 12 residues. The source material was tumor-adjacent breast tissue. The origin of this receptor is a female donor with breast cancer. Some clones in this sample may be carry-over from other donors' samples. This chain uses TRBV5-1 with TRBJ1-2, with D uncertain. DNA of the CDR3: TGCGCCAGCAGCTTCTCCGGGTATGGCTACACCTTC. Amino acids: CASSFSGYGYTF.